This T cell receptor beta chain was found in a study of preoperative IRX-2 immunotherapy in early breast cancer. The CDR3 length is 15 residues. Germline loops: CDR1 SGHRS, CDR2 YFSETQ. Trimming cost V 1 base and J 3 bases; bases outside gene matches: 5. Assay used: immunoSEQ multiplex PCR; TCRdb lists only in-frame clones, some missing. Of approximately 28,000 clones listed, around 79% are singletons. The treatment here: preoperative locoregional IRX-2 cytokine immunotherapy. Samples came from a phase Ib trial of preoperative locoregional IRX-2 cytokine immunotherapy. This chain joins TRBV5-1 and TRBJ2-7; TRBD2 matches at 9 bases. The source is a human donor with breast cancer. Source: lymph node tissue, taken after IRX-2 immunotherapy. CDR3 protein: CASSLNPSGIYEQYF. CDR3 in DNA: TGCGCCAGCAGCTTGAACCCTAGCGGGATCTACGAGCAGTACTTC.